This note documents a single T cell receptor beta chain sequence. TCRdb processed the reads anew with MiXCR; each CDR3 protein has one entry. The sample holds hundreds of thousands of distinct CDR3 sequences; roughly 26% are singletons and the top ten take less than 10%. The data derive from a study of T cell repertoires in cytomegalovirus infection. The receptor was isolated from a human donor in good health (CMV status not recorded). Some clones in this sample may be carry-over from other donors' samples. Material: CD8+ T cells from PBMCs.

This CDR3 reads CASTAPGQGFNEQFF. In DNA form, the CDR3 reads TGTGCCAGCACGGCTCCGGGACAGGGTTTCAATGAGCAGTTCTTC. The chain links TRBV5-6 to TRBJ2-1; 9 bases match TRBD1. This CDR3 is built from 15 residues. Germline lookup yields CDR1 SGHDT and CDR2 YYEEEE. V shed 6 bases and J 6 bases; nucleotides not matched to a gene: 10. Using reference TRBV5-6 and TRBJ2-1 for the parts outside the CDR3, the full variable domain is DAGVTQSPTHLIKTRGQQVTLRCSPKSGHDTVSWYQQALGQGPQFIFQYYEEEERQRGNFPDRFSGHQFPNYSSELNVNALLLGDSALYLCASTAPGQGFNEQFFGPGTRLTVL.